These 17 T cell receptor beta chains originate from one sample sequenced in a study of T cell repertoires in cytomegalovirus infection. The antigens these receptors bind are not known. TCRdb called the reads again in MiXCR, with one record for every CDR3 protein. The sample contains 250,000 to 400,000 distinct CDR3 sequences, approximately 25% of which appear only once. Sequenced here: cultured PBMCs, sampled from culture after CMV antigen stimulation. The receptors here all came from a human donor in good health (CMV status not recorded). Some clones in this sample may be carry-over from other donors' samples.

This clonotype was seen only a few times. The chain uses TRBV4-1 and TRBJ2-7, with 9 bases lining up with TRBD2. Germline V gene sequence: CDR1 MGHRA, CDR2 YSYEKL. V shed 3 bases, J shed 3 bases, and the junction held 6 bases outside the gene matches. The CDR3 is made up of 15 amino acids. The CDR3 here is CASSHLAGVSYEQYF. The CDR3 nucleotides read TGCGCCAGCAGCCACTTAGCGGGAGTAAGCTACGAGCAGTACTTC.

This clonotype was seen a few times. The chain couples TRBV7-3 to TRBJ2-1; D is unresolved. Germline-derived CDR1 and CDR2 are SGHTA and FQGTGA. The CDR3 is 12 residues long. V gave up 5 bases and J gave up 13 bases, with 15 bases separating them. In DNA, the CDR3 is TGTGCCAGCAGCCAAGAAGCAACCACACAGTTCTTC. Its protein product is CASSQEATTQFF.

The CDR3 loop is CASSRGTSGPTLEQYF. CDR3 nucleotide sequence: TGTGCCAGCAGCCGGGGGACTAGCGGGCCCACTCTTGAGCAGTACTTC. The genes are TRBV3-1 and TRBJ2-7, with 12 bases that match TRBD2. This CDR3 is built from 16 residues. Germline V lookup: CDR1 LGHDT, CDR2 YNNKEL (reference sequence). V shed 4 bases, J shed 7 bases, and the junction held 11 bases outside the gene matches.

This clonotype turned up a few times. The chain employs TRBV6-2 or TRBV6-3 and TRBJ2-7, with TRBD2 identical over 14 bases. Germline CDR1 reads MNHEY; CDR2 reads SVGEGT. J gave up 4 bases and V 1 base, and 3 bases lay outside the gene matches. This CDR3 has 16 amino acids. CDR3 sequence (DNA): TGTGCCAGCAGTTACTGGGGACTAGCGGGAGTATACGAGCAGTACTTC. This gives the protein CASSYWGLAGVYEQYF.

This chain joins TRBV5-1 and TRBJ2-1; TRBD2 agrees at 10 bases. This CDR3 is 16 amino acids long. Per germline, CDR1 SGHRS and CDR2 YFSETQ. V dropped 0 bases and J dropped 6; count of bases not matched to a gene: 6. The chain's CDR3 is CASSLGSLAGANEQFF. The CDR3 region has the DNA TGCGCCAGCAGCTTGGGGTCGCTAGCGGGAGCCAATGAGCAGTTCTTC.

The genes are TRBV7-3 and TRBJ2-6, with D unclear. The germline V gene has CDR1 SGHTA and CDR2 FQGTGA. V lost 2 bases to trimming and J lost 1 base, with 15 bases between them. The CDR3 loop spans 18 amino acids. The CDR3 protein is CASSLPPRTVSGANVLTF. The CDR3 nucleotides read TGTGCCAGCAGCTTACCCCCCCGAACCGTGTCTGGGGCCAACGTCCTGACTTTC.

This clonotype has a handful of counts. This chain links TRBV28 with TRBJ1-5; 11 bases align to TRBD1. CDR3 length equals 16 residues. Germline CDR1 reads MDHEN; CDR2 reads SYDVKM. The V gene end was trimmed by 6 bases and the J gene end by 4 bases; junction bases not matched to a gene: 8. The CDR3 spells CASRGTGGRLNQPQHF. The CDR3 bases are TGTGCCAGCAGGGGGACAGGGGGGCGCCTTAATCAGCCCCAGCATTTT.

This clonotype was recorded only once. The chain recombines TRBV6-2 or TRBV6-3 with TRBJ2-7, with 9 bases matching TRBD2. CDR3 length equals 21 residues. J lost 3 bases, V lost 5 bases, and 26 bases had no gene match. Germline CDR1 and CDR2: MNHEY and SVGEGT. CDR3 sequence reads: CASSTREQRLAGASYGYEQYV. The CDR3 coding sequence is TGTGCCAGCAGTACCCGCGAACAACGTTTAGCGGGAGCGAGCTATGGCTACGAGCAGTACGTC.

The chain recombines TRBV19 with TRBJ1-4; 7 bases match TRBD1. CDR3 length: 15 residues. Germline V gives CDR1 LNHDA, CDR2 SQIVND (reference sequence). Trimming at V came to 3 bases and at J to 0 bases, leaving 1 base not matched to a gene. CDR3 DNA: TGTGCCAGTAGTATGGGGACAGCAACTAATGAAAAACTGTTTTTT. It translates to CASSMGTATNEKLFF.

The V and J genes are TRBV20-1 and TRBJ2-6, with D possibly called TRBD1 or TRBD2 (5 bases each). V was cut by 3 bases and J by 0 bases, with 9 bases left in between. Germline V gene data show CDR1 as DFQATT and CDR2 as SNEGSKA (reference sequence). The CDR3 has 15 residues. The CDR3 DNA reads TGCAGTGCTAGTTGGGGGAGCTCTGGGGCCAACGTCCTGACTTTC. Translating gives CSASWGSSGANVLTF.

The sample holds a few counts of this clonotype. V usage is TRBV20-1 and J usage is TRBJ2-3; the match to TRBD2 covers 8 bases. Losses at the gene ends were 3 bases for V and 2 bases for J; bases not matched to a gene: 7. Germline CDR1 is DFQATT and CDR2 is SNEGSKA (reference sequence). This CDR3 is 15 amino acids long. CDR3 DNA: TGCAGTGCTAGGAAAGGTAGCGGGACCACAGATACGCAGTATTTT. Its translation: CSARKGSGTTDTQYF.

This clonotype was seen repeatedly, ten times or more. The chain recombines TRBV18 with TRBJ2-7, with D possibly TRBD2 on 6 matching bases. The CDR3 runs 14 residues. V lost 4 bases and J lost 1, with 11 bases in between. CDR1 is KGHSH, CDR2 LQKENI, per germline. The CDR3: CASSHTGRSYEQYF. The CDR3 DNA reads as TGTGCCAGCTCACACACGGGGAGGTCCTACGAGCAGTACTTC.

The rearrangement uses TRBV6-1 and TRBJ1-2; D may be TRBD1 (5 bases). Deletions cut 9 bases from V and 4 bases from J, with 12 bases between. Germline V gives CDR1 MNHNS, CDR2 SASEGT. There are 12 residues in the CDR3. The CDR3: CARRDLAYGYTF. In nucleotides, the CDR3 is TGTGCCAGAAGGGACCTGGCCTATGGCTACACCTTC.

At least ten counts were recorded for this clonotype. This rearrangement joins TRBV7-2 to TRBJ2-3, with TRBD2 identical over 11 bases. Per the germline V gene, CDR1 is SGHTA and CDR2 is FQGNSA. This CDR3 has 15 amino acids. J lost 7 bases, V lost 7 bases, and 10 bases had no gene match. In nucleotides, the CDR3 is TGTGCCAGCAAAAAAGGTAGCGGGAGGGCCAATACGCAGTATTTT. Residues: CASKKGSGRANTQYF. The variable domain in full, completed from reference TRBV7-2 and TRBJ2-3, reads GAGVSQSPSNKVTEKGKDVELRCDPISGHTALYWYRQSLGQGLEFLIYFQGNSAPDKSGLPSDRFSAERTGGSVSTLTIQRTQQEDSAVYLCASKKGSGRANTQYFGPGTRLTVL.

This clonotype was counted between two and nine times. The rearrangement uses TRBV11-2 and TRBJ2-1, with 9 bases fitting TRBD2. The V gene end was trimmed by 4 bases and the J gene end by 7 bases; junction bases not matched to a gene: 8. The CDR3 runs 15 residues. From germline, CDR1 is SGHAT and CDR2 FQNNGV. For the CDR3, the DNA is TGTGCCAGCAGCTCAGGACTAGCGAGAAGAAATGAGCAGTTCTTC. Amino acids: CASSSGLARRNEQFF.

This clonotype appeared a few times. The rearrangement joins TRBV15 to TRBJ2-4; 9 nucleotides agree with TRBD1. J lost 5 bases, V lost 0 bases, and 2 bases had no gene match. The CDR3 is 15 residues long. The V gene's germline CDR1 is LNHNV and CDR2 YYDKDF (reference sequence). The CDR3 loop is CATSREDRGQNIQYF. The CDR3 DNA reads as TGTGCCACCAGCAGAGAGGACAGGGGACAAAACATTCAGTACTTC.

Only a few counts were recorded for this clonotype. The chain recombines TRBV28 with TRBJ2-7, with D perhaps TRBD1 or TRBD2 (5 bases each). The V end lost 6 bases, the J end lost 0 bases, and 15 bases lay between the germline ends. Germline V gene sequence: CDR1 MDHEN, CDR2 SYDVKM. The CDR3 sequence is 15 residues long. The CDR3 nucleotides are TGTGCCAGCAGGTTGGGTGGGGGTGCCTCCTACGAGCAGTACTTC. Its protein product is CASRLGGGASYEQYF.